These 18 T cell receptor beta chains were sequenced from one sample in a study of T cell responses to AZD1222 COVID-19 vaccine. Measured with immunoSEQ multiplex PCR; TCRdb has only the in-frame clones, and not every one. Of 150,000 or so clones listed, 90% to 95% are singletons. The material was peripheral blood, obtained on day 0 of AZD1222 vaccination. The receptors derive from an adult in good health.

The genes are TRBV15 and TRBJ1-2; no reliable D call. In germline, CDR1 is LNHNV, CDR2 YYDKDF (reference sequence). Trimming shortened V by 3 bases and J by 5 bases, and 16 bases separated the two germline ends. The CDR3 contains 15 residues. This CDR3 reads CATSRPFVDAYGYTF. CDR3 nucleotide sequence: TGTGCCACCAGCAGGCCGTTTGTGGACGCGTATGGCTACACCTTC.

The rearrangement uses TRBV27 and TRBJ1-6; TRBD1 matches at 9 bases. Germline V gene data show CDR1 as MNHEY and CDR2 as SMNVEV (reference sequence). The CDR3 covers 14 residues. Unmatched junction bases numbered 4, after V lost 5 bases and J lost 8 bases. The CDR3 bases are TGTGCCAGCAGTCCTGACAGGGGGGATTCACCCCTCCACTTT. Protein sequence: CASSPDRGDSPLHF.

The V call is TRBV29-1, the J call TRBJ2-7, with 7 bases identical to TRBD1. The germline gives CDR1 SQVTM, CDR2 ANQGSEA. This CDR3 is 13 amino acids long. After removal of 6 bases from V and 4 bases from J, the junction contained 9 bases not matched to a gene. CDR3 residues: CSVTGTELYEQYF. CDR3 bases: TGCAGCGTGACCGGGACAGAACTTTACGAGCAGTACTTC.

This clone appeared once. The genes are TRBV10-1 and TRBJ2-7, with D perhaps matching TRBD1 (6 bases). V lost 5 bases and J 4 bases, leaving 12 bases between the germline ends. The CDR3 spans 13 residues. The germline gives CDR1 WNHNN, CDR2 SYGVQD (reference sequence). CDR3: CASSKGTSYEQYF. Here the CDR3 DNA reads TGCGCCAGCAGTAAAGGGACATCTTACGAGCAGTACTTC.

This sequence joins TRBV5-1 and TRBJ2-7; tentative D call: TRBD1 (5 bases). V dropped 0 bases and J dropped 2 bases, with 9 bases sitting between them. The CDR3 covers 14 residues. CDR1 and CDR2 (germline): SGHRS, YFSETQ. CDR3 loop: CASSLGRVTYEQYF. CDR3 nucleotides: TGCGCCAGCAGCTTGGGCAGGGTTACCTACGAGCAGTACTTC.

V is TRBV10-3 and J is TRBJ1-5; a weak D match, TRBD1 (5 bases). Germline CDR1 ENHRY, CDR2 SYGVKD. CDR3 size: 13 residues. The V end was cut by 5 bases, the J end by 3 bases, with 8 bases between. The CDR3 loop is CAISPGVNQPQHF. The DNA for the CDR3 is TGTGCCATCAGTCCGGGGGTCAATCAGCCCCAGCATTTT.

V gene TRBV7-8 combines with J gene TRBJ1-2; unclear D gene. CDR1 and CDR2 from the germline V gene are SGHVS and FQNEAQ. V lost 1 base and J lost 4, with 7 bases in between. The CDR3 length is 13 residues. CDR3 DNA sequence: TGTGCCAGCAGCTTAGACGTCGGCTATGGCTACACCTTC. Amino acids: CASSLDVGYGYTF.

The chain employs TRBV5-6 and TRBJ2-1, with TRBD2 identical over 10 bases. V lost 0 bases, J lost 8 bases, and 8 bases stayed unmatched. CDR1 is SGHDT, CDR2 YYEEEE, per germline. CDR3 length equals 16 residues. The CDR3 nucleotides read TGTGCCAGCAGCTTGGGGCCTAGCGGGGGCCACGATGAGCAGTTCTTC. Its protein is CASSLGPSGGHDEQFF.

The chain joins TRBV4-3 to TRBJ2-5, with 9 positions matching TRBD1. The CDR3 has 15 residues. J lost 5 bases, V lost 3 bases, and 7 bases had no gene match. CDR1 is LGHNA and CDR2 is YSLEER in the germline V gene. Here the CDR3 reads CASSQTDRGRETQYF. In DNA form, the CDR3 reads TGCGCCAGCAGCCAGACGGACAGGGGTCGGGAGACCCAGTACTTC.

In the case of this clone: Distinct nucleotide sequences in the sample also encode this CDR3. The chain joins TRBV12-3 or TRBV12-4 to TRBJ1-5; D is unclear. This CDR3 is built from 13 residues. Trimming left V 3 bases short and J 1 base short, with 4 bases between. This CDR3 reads CASSLNSNQPQHF. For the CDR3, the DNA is TGTGCCAGCAGTTTGAACAGCAATCAGCCCCAGCATTTT.

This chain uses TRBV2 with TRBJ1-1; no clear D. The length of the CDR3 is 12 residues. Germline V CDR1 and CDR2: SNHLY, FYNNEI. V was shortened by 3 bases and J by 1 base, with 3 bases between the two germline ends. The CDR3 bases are TGTGCCAGCAGTGAGCAGAACACTGAAGCTTTCTTT. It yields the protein CASSEQNTEAFF.

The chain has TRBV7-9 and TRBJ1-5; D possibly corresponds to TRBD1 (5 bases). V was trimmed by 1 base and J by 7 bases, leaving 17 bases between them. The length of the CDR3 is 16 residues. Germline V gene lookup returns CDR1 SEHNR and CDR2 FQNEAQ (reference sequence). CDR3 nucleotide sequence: TGTGCCAGCAGCTTAGGGCCGGGAGGCGGGGGGCAGCCCCAGCATTTT. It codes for CASSLGPGGGGQPQHF.

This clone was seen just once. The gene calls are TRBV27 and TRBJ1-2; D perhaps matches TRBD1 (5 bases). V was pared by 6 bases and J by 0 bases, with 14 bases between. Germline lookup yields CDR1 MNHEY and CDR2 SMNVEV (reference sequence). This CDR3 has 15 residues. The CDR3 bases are TGTGCCAGCAGGGGAAAGGGGTCTCCTAACTATGGCTACACCTTC. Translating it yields CASRGKGSPNYGYTF.

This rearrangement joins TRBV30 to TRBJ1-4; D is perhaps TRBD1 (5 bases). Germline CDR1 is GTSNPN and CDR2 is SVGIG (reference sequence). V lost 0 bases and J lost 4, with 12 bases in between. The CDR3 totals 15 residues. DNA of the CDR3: TGTGCCTGGAGTGTACTGGGGGAAGGTAATGAAAAACTGTTTTTT. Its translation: CAWSVLGEGNEKLFF. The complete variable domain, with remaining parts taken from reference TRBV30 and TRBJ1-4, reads SQTIHQWPATLVQPVGSPLSLECTVEGTSNPNLYWYRQAAGRGLQLLFYSVGIGQISSEVPQNLSASRPQDRQFILSSKKLLLSDSGFYLCAWSVLGEGNEKLFFGSGTQLSVL.

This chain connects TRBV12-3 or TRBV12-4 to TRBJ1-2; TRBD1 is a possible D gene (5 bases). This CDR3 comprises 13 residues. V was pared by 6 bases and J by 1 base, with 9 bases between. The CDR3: CASSPDSNYGYTF. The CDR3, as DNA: TGTGCCAGCAGCCCTGACAGTAACTATGGCTACACCTTC.

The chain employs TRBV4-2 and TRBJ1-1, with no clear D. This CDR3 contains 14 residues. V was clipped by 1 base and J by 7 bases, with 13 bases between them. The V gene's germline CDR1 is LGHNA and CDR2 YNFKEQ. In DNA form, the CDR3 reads TGTGCCAGCAGCCAAGTGTTGGATTCGGGTGAAGCTTTCTTT. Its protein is CASSQVLDSGEAFF.

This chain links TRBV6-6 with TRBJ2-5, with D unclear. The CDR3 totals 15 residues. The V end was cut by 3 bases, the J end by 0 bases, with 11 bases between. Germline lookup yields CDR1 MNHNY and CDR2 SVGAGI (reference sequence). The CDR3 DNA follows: TGTGCCAGCAGTTATGTCGGAGTGTACCAAGAGACCCAGTACTTC. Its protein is CASSYVGVYQETQYF.

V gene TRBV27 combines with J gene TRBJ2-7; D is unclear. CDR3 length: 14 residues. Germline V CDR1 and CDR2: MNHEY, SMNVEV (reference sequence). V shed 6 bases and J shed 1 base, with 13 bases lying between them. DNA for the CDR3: TGTGCCAGCAGACCCCTTGGACCTTCCTACGAGCAGTACTTC. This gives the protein CASRPLGPSYEQYF.